The next 2 T cell receptor beta chains were all read from a single sample in a study of Ad26.COV2.S vaccination and SARS-CoV-2 variants. Assay: immunoSEQ multiplex PCR; the TCRdb copy retains only in-frame clones and omits some. The repertoire has more than 300,000 clones, 70% to 90% of them found once; the top ten carry 1.5% to 2.5%. The sample's treatment: some 20 received Ad26.COV2.S at low or high dose, single or two shots; a few received placebo; per-sample allocation not given. Sampling was done on day 63 after the first vaccine or placebo injection. The sequencing used peripheral blood, collected in a trial of Ad26.COV2.S vaccine versus placebo. Receptors were obtained from a person between 18 and 59 years old who received the Ad26.COV2.S COVID-19 vaccine or a placebo.

The DNA for the CDR3 is TGTGCCAGCAGCCCCGTCGACAGGGCCGGGACTGAAGCTTTCTTT. Protein sequence: CASSPVDRAGTEAFF. The J gene is TRBJ1-1, the V gene TRBV6-2 or TRBV6-3; 7 nucleotides match TRBD1. The V and J ends lost 6 bases and 5 bases, in that order; junction bases with no gene match: 12. The germline gives CDR1 MNHEY, CDR2 SVGEGT. This CDR3 contains 15 residues.

This clone was detected a few times. The rearrangement joins TRBV19 to TRBJ2-7, with TRBD1 matching 7 bases. After removal of 3 bases from V and 6 bases from J, the junction contained 5 bases not matched to a gene. Germline V gene sequence: CDR1 LNHDA, CDR2 SQIVND (reference sequence). The CDR3 loop spans 13 amino acids. The CDR3 region has the DNA TGTGCCAGTAGTATCAGGACAGGCTCCGAGCAGTACTTC. It encodes CASSIRTGSEQYF.